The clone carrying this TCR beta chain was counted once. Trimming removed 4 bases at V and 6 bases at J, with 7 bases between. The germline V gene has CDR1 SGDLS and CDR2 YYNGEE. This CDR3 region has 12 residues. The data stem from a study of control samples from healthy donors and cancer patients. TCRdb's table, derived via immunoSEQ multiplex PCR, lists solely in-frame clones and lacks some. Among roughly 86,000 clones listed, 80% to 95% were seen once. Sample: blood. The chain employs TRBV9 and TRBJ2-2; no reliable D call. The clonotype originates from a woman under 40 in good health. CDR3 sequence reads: CASSLFPGELFF. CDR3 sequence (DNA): TGTGCCAGCAGCCTTTTCCCCGGGGAGCTGTTTTTT.